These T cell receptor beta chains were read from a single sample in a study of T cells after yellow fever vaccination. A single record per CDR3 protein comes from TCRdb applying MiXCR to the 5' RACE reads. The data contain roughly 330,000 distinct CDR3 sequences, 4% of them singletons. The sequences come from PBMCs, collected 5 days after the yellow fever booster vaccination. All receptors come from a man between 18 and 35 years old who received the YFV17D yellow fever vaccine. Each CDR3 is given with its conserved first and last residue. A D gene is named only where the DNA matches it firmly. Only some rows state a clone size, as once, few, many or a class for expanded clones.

CDR3 protein: CASSDQGATEAFF
CDR3 DNA: TGTGCCAGCAGTGATCAGGGGGCGACTGAAGCTTTCTTT
V gene: TRBV12-3/TRBV12-4
D gene: TRBD1
J gene: TRBJ1-1
clone size: -

CDR3 protein: CASSYASKLMDRDRRPNTEAFF
CDR3 DNA: TGTGCCAGCAGTTACGCCAGCAAGCTGATGGACCGGGACAGGCGGCCGAACACTGAAGCTTTCTTT
V gene: TRBV6-2/TRBV6-3
D gene: TRBD1
J gene: TRBJ1-1
clone size: few

CDR3 protein: CASSTLLRETQYF
CDR3 DNA: TGTGCCAGCAGTACACTTCTCCGGGAGACCCAGTACTTC
V gene: TRBV6-2/TRBV6-3
D gene: -
J gene: TRBJ2-5
clone size: -

CDR3 protein: CASSPPPYWTGSSGANVLTF
CDR3 DNA: TGTGCCAGCAGTCCACCACCTTACTGGACAGGCAGCTCTGGGGCCAACGTCCTGACTTTC
V gene: TRBV12-3/TRBV12-4
D gene: TRBD1
J gene: TRBJ2-6
clone size: few

CDR3 protein: CAISPGKDYEQYF
CDR3 DNA: TGTGCCATCAGTCCGGGGAAAGACTACGAGCAGTACTTC
V gene: TRBV10-3
D gene: -
J gene: TRBJ2-7
clone size: -

CDR3 protein: CASSPSGRTDTQYF
CDR3 DNA: TGTGCCAGCTCACCCTCTGGGAGAACAGATACGCAGTATTTT
V gene: TRBV18
D gene: -
J gene: TRBJ2-3
clone size: -

CDR3 protein: CASSLVFGLEGPNTEAFF
CDR3 DNA: TGCGCCAGCAGCTTGGTATTCGGTCTTGAGGGCCCGAACACTGAAGCTTTCTTT
V gene: TRBV5-1
D gene: -
J gene: TRBJ1-1
clone size: -

CDR3 protein: CASSTWTGLNYGYTF
CDR3 DNA: TGTGCCAGCAGCACGTGGACAGGGCTAAACTATGGCTACACCTTC
V gene: TRBV7-2
D gene: TRBD1
J gene: TRBJ1-2
clone size: few

CDR3 protein: CATRDRQETQYF
CDR3 DNA: TGCGCCACAAGGGACCGTCAAGAGACCCAGTACTTC
V gene: TRBV23-1
D gene: -
J gene: TRBJ2-5
clone size: few

CDR3 protein: CATFSGGGETQYF
CDR3 DNA: TGTGCCACCTTCTCAGGAGGTGGAGAGACCCAGTACTTC
V gene: TRBV6-2/TRBV6-3
D gene: -
J gene: TRBJ2-5
clone size: few

CDR3 protein: CATQPGQGLGTQYF
CDR3 DNA: TGTGCCACACAACCGGGACAGGGATTGGGGACCCAGTACTTC
V gene: TRBV10-3
D gene: TRBD1
J gene: TRBJ2-5
clone size: many

CDR3 protein: CASSFDGSNQPQHF
CDR3 DNA: TGTGCCAGCAGCTTCGACGGGAGCAATCAGCCCCAGCATTTT
V gene: TRBV5-6
D gene: -
J gene: TRBJ1-5
clone size: many

CDR3 protein: CAISEWKGTTEQYF
CDR3 DNA: TGTGCCATCAGTGAGTGGAAAGGGACGACCGAGCAGTACTTC
V gene: TRBV10-3
D gene: -
J gene: TRBJ2-7
clone size: few

CDR3 protein: CAEGTANGDTQYF
CDR3 DNA: TGTGCAGAGGGGACAGCCAATGGAGATACGCAGTATTTT
V gene: TRBV6-6
D gene: TRBD1
J gene: TRBJ2-3
clone size: -

CDR3 protein: CASSWGQRYGYTF
CDR3 DNA: TGTGCCAGCAGCTGGGGCCAGAGATATGGCTACACCTTC
V gene: TRBV7-2
D gene: -
J gene: TRBJ1-2
clone size: -

CDR3 protein: CASSESGKKNTEAFF
CDR3 DNA: TGTGCCAGCAGTGAATCCGGCAAAAAGAACACTGAAGCTTTCTTT
V gene: TRBV25-1
D gene: -
J gene: TRBJ1-1
clone size: -

CDR3 protein: CAIRSSGNTEAFF
CDR3 DNA: TGTGCCATCAGGTCCTCAGGGAACACTGAAGCTTTCTTT
V gene: TRBV10-3
D gene: -
J gene: TRBJ1-1
clone size: few

CDR3 protein: CATSTGQSDEQYF
CDR3 DNA: TGTGCCACCAGCACGGGGCAATCGGACGAGCAGTACTTC
V gene: TRBV15
D gene: -
J gene: TRBJ2-7
clone size: many

CDR3 protein: CASSYYAGTGDEIQYF
CDR3 DNA: TGTGCCAGCAGTTACTACGCCGGGACAGGGGATGAGATCCAGTACTTC
V gene: TRBV6-5
D gene: TRBD1
J gene: TRBJ2-5
clone size: few

CDR3 protein: CASSPAAGQGSDGYTF
CDR3 DNA: TGTGCCAGCAGTCCAGCCGCGGGACAGGGGTCGGATGGCTACACCTTC
V gene: TRBV5-4
D gene: TRBD1
J gene: TRBJ1-2
clone size: few

CDR3 protein: CASSRGTAQETQYF
CDR3 DNA: TGTGCCAGCAGCAGGGGGACGGCGCAAGAGACCCAGTACTTC
V gene: TRBV21-1
D gene: -
J gene: TRBJ2-5
clone size: few

CDR3 protein: CASSPFAGGLEQYF
CDR3 DNA: TGTGCCAGCAGCCCCTTTGCGGGGGGGCTCGAGCAGTACTTC
V gene: TRBV7-2
D gene: TRBD2
J gene: TRBJ2-7
clone size: few

CDR3 protein: CSARDMDRNYGYTF
CDR3 DNA: TGCAGTGCTAGAGATATGGACCGCAACTATGGCTACACCTTC
V gene: TRBV20-1
D gene: -
J gene: TRBJ1-2
clone size: many

CDR3 protein: CASSLYPEANSPLHF
CDR3 DNA: TGTGCCAGCAGTTTATACCCTGAGGCTAATTCACCCCTCCACTTT
V gene: TRBV27
D gene: -
J gene: TRBJ1-6
clone size: many

CDR3 protein: CASSVGSGGTEAFF
CDR3 DNA: TGTGCCAGCAGCGTAGGGAGCGGAGGGACTGAAGCTTTCTTT
V gene: TRBV9
D gene: -
J gene: TRBJ1-1
clone size: -

CDR3 protein: CASSSVGSGGHRSSYNEQFF
CDR3 DNA: TGTGCCAGCAGCTCGGTGGGGAGCGGGGGTCATAGGAGCTCCTACAATGAGCAGTTCTTC
V gene: TRBV7-9
D gene: TRBD2
J gene: TRBJ2-1
clone size: few

CDR3 protein: CASSLGSGDRADTEAFF
CDR3 DNA: TGTGCCAGCAGCTTGGGTTCAGGGGATCGGGCGGACACTGAAGCTTTCTTT
V gene: TRBV7-9
D gene: -
J gene: TRBJ1-1
clone size: few

CDR3 protein: CASSYSNPGPYGYTF
CDR3 DNA: TGTGCCAGCAGTTACTCGAATCCGGGCCCCTATGGCTACACCTTC
V gene: TRBV6-5
D gene: -
J gene: TRBJ1-2
clone size: many

CDR3 protein: CASSPGTGGSYNEQFF
CDR3 DNA: TGCGCCAGCAGCCCCGGGACAGGGGGCTCCTACAATGAGCAGTTCTTC
V gene: TRBV5-1
D gene: TRBD1
J gene: TRBJ2-1
clone size: few

CDR3 protein: CASSYESSGGIPYNEQFF
CDR3 DNA: TGTGCCAGCAGTTACGAGTCTAGCGGGGGGATACCCTACAATGAGCAGTTCTTC
V gene: TRBV6-5
D gene: TRBD2
J gene: TRBJ2-1
clone size: few

CDR3 protein: CSARGQGDTGELFF
CDR3 DNA: TGCAGTGCTAGGGGACAGGGGGACACCGGGGAGCTGTTTTTT
V gene: TRBV20-1
D gene: TRBD1
J gene: TRBJ2-2
clone size: many

CDR3 protein: CASSYSTFGEETQYF
CDR3 DNA: TGTGCCAGCAGTTACTCGACTTTTGGTGAGGAGACCCAGTACTTC
V gene: TRBV6-2/TRBV6-3
D gene: -
J gene: TRBJ2-5
clone size: many

CDR3 protein: CASSLAWDSTDTQYF
CDR3 DNA: TGTGCCAGCAGCTTAGCGTGGGACAGCACAGATACGCAGTATTTT
V gene: TRBV7-9
D gene: -
J gene: TRBJ2-3
clone size: -

CDR3 protein: CASSLAVPGQGAGANVLTF
CDR3 DNA: TGTGCCAGCAGCTTAGCCGTCCCGGGACAGGGAGCTGGGGCCAACGTCCTGACTTTC
V gene: TRBV7-2
D gene: TRBD1
J gene: TRBJ2-6
clone size: many

CDR3 protein: CASSQDFISGANVLTF
CDR3 DNA: TGTGCCAGCAGCCAAGATTTCATCTCTGGGGCCAACGTCCTGACTTTC
V gene: TRBV3-1
D gene: -
J gene: TRBJ2-6
clone size: -

CDR3 protein: CASSLRRVPGANVLTF
CDR3 DNA: TGTGCCAGCAGTTTACGGAGGGTTCCTGGGGCCAACGTCCTGACTTTC
V gene: TRBV28
D gene: -
J gene: TRBJ2-6
clone size: many

CDR3 protein: CASSAGSPYGYTF
CDR3 DNA: TGTGCCAGCAGTGCAGGGAGTCCCTATGGCTACACCTTC
V gene: TRBV12-3/TRBV12-4
D gene: -
J gene: TRBJ1-2
clone size: many

CDR3 protein: CASSVSPLTLHF
CDR3 DNA: TGTGCCAGCAGCGTATCTCCCTTGACCCTCCACTTT
V gene: TRBV11-2
D gene: -
J gene: TRBJ1-6
clone size: few

CDR3 protein: CATSDRFAPQETQYF
CDR3 DNA: TGTGCCACCAGTGATCGGTTCGCGCCCCAAGAGACCCAGTACTTC
V gene: TRBV24-1
D gene: -
J gene: TRBJ2-5
clone size: -

CDR3 protein: CASSPWGSTEAFF
CDR3 DNA: TGTGCCAGCTCACCCTGGGGGAGCACTGAAGCTTTCTTT
V gene: TRBV18
D gene: -
J gene: TRBJ1-1
clone size: many

CDR3 protein: CASSVGTGVGETQYF
CDR3 DNA: TGTGCCAGCAGCGTAGGGACAGGGGTGGGGGAGACCCAGTACTTC
V gene: TRBV5-4
D gene: TRBD1
J gene: TRBJ2-5
clone size: -

CDR3 protein: CSAPPQTGANVLTF
CDR3 DNA: TGCAGTGCCCCGCCACAGACTGGGGCCAACGTCCTGACTTTC
V gene: TRBV20-1
D gene: -
J gene: TRBJ2-6
clone size: few

CDR3 protein: CASTQSSLPSGNTIYF
CDR3 DNA: TGTGCCAGCACCCAAAGTTCTCTTCCCTCTGGAAACACCATATATTTT
V gene: TRBV7-2
D gene: -
J gene: TRBJ1-3
clone size: many

CDR3 protein: CASSDREAKNIQYF
CDR3 DNA: TGCGCCAGCAGTGACAGGGAGGCCAAAAACATTCAGTACTTC
V gene: TRBV5-1
D gene: TRBD1
J gene: TRBJ2-4
clone size: many

CDR3 protein: CASSPEPGLAEYTQYF
CDR3 DNA: TGTGCCAGCTCACCAGAGCCGGGACTAGCGGAGTATACGCAGTATTTT
V gene: TRBV18
D gene: TRBD2
J gene: TRBJ2-3
clone size: many

CDR3 protein: CASSYSSQRGDTEAFF
CDR3 DNA: TGTGCCAGCAGTTACTCATCCCAAAGGGGAGACACTGAAGCTTTCTTT
V gene: TRBV6-2/TRBV6-3
D gene: -
J gene: TRBJ1-1
clone size: many

CDR3 protein: CASSLYRNTGELFF
CDR3 DNA: TGCGCCAGCAGCTTGTATAGGAACACCGGGGAGCTGTTTTTT
V gene: TRBV5-1
D gene: -
J gene: TRBJ2-2
clone size: -

CDR3 protein: CASSPQDRGDTQYF
CDR3 DNA: TGTGCCAGCAGCCCTCAAGACAGAGGAGATACGCAGTATTTT
V gene: TRBV7-9
D gene: -
J gene: TRBJ2-3
clone size: -

CDR3 protein: CASSQDRDSRQPQHF
CDR3 DNA: TGCGCCAGCAGCCAGGACCGGGACAGCAGACAGCCCCAGCATTTT
V gene: TRBV4-3
D gene: TRBD1
J gene: TRBJ1-5
clone size: few

CDR3 protein: CASSSPWTGRYGYTF
CDR3 DNA: TGTGCCAGCAGCTCCCCCTGGACAGGGCGATATGGCTACACCTTC
V gene: TRBV5-6
D gene: TRBD1
J gene: TRBJ1-2
clone size: -

CDR3 protein: CSARVNTPGNTIYF
CDR3 DNA: TGCAGTGCTAGAGTAAATACACCCGGAAACACCATATATTTT
V gene: TRBV20-1
D gene: -
J gene: TRBJ1-3
clone size: -

CDR3 protein: CATSRGGKETQYF
CDR3 DNA: TGTGCCACCAGCAGAGGGGGGAAAGAGACCCAGTACTTC
V gene: TRBV15
D gene: -
J gene: TRBJ2-5
clone size: few

CDR3 protein: CASTPRGPSRNF
CDR3 DNA: TGTGCCAGCACCCCACGGGGGCCAAGTAGGAACTTC
V gene: TRBV6-6
D gene: -
J gene: TRBJ2-5
clone size: many